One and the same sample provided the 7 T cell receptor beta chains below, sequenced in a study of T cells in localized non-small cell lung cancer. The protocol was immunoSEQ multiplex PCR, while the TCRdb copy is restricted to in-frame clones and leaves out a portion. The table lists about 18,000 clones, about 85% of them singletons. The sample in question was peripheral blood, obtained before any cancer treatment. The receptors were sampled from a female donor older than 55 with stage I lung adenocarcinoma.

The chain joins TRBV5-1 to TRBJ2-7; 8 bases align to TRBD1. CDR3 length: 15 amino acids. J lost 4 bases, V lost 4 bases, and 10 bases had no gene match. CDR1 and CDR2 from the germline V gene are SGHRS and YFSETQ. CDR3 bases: TGCGCCAGCAGCGGCGGACAGGGAGTTTTATACGAGCAGTACTTC. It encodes CASSGGQGVLYEQYF.

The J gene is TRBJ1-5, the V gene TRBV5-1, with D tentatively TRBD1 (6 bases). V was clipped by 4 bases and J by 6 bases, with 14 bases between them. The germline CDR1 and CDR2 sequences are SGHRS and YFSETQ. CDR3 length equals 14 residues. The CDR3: CASSPGEGVQPQHF. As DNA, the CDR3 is TGCGCCAGCAGCCCCGGTGAGGGGGTTCAGCCCCAGCATTTT.

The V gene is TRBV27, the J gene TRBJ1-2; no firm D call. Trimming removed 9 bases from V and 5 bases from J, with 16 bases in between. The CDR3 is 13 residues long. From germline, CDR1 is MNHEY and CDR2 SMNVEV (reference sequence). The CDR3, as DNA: TGTGCCAGTGGGAGGGAGTTAGGGTATGGCTACACCTTC. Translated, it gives CASGRELGYGYTF.

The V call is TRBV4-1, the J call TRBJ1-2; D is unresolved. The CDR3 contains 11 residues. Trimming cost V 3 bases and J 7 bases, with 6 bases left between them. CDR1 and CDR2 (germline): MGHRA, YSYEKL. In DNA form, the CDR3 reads TGCGCCAGCAGCCAGGTCGGTGGCTACACCTTC. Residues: CASSQVGGYTF.

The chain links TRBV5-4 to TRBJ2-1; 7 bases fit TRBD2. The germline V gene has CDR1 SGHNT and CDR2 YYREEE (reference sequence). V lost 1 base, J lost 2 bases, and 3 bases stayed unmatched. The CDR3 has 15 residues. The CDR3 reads CASSLRGGAYNEQFF. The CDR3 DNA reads TGTGCCAGCAGCTTGCGGGGAGGGGCCTACAATGAGCAGTTCTTC.

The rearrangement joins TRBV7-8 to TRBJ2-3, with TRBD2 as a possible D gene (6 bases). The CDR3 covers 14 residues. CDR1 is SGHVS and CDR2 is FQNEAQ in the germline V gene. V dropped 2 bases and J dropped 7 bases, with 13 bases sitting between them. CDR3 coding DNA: TGTGCCAGCAGCTTAACGTCCCGGGAGAATACGCAGTATTTT. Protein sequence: CASSLTSRENTQYF.

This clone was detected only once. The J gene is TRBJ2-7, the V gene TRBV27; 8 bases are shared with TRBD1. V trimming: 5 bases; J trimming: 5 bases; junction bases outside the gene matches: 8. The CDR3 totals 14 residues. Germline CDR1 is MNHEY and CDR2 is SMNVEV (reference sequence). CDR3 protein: CASSLRTGINEQYF. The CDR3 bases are TGTGCCAGCAGTCTGCGGACAGGGATCAACGAGCAGTACTTC.